This TCR beta chain appears in the sequencing data of a study of T cell responses to AZD1222 COVID-19 vaccine. Study findings and constraints: At baseline, seropositivity was found in only five or six AZD1222 recipients. No repertoire was sampled before or during the peak T cell response, only after it. Females made up more of the donors, who were largely white British, and clonal diversity may have come out too low. Spike-specific TCR breadth and depth rose after two AZD1222 doses.

This CDR3 is built from 13 residues. V gave up 3 bases and J gave up 10 bases, with 13 bases separating them. The germline CDR1 and CDR2 sequences are MNHEY and SMNVEV (reference sequence). Worth noting for this clone: The antigen remains undetermined.

TCRdb's copy holds only in-frame clones and misses some; the assay was immunoSEQ multiplex PCR. The sample has some 130,000 clones, 88% seen once. V gene TRBV27 combines with J gene TRBJ2-1; D is undetermined. The sequence was obtained from an adult in good health. This material consisted of peripheral blood, taken on day 0 of MenACWY control vaccination. The CDR3 protein is CASSFQEATEQFF. The CDR3 nucleotides read TGTGCCAGCAGTTTTCAGGAAGCGACCGAGCAGTTCTTC.